This T cell receptor beta chain was sequenced in a study of vaccination effects on CD4 cells after COVID-19. Study-wide background: The culture medium for roughly 1.9 million PBMC per well included about 10 IU/ml IL-2 and about 10 ug/ml peptides.

Trimming cost V 1 base and J 7 bases, with 8 bases left between them. CDR1 is SGHTA, CDR2 FQGNSA, per germline. The CDR3 is made up of 12 amino acids. This clone appeared a few times. Its specificity is unknown. Repertoires were generated with immunoSEQ multiplex PCR, while TCRdb's copy carries only in-frame clones and drops some. The sample has tens of thousands of clones, around 67% seen once. Cultured cells yielded isolated CD4+ T cells after approximately nine days. A half-medium replacement with IL-2 medium was carried out on days 3 and 7. Notes on the study in general: In the late period after vaccination, infection- and vaccine-induced clones contracted markedly. The study, lacking early post-infection timepoints, had few convalescent patients.

The TCR was taken from a human donor who received a COVID-19 vaccine. The gene calls are TRBV7-2 and TRBJ2-7, with D uncertain. This specimen was CD4+ T cells from PBMCs cultured without peptide, taken before COVID-19 vaccination. The CDR3 DNA follows: TGTGCCAGCAGCTTAGGGCTCGGAGAGCAGTACTTC. It codes for CASSLGLGEQYF.